This passage covers 22 T cell receptor beta chains from one sample sequenced in a study of CD8+ T cells in alopecia areata. Investigators isolated RNA and reverse transcribed it into cDNA to act as the sequencing template. Here immunoSEQ multiplex PCR was the method, and the copy in TCRdb shows in-frame clones only, minus some. The table shows roughly 120,000 clones, with approximately 60% occurring only once. The sequenced sample was CD4+ T cells sorted from blood. The receptor set was obtained from a human donor in good health.

The chain links TRBV29-1 to TRBJ2-4; tentative D call: TRBD2 (6 bases). Between the trimmed V and J ends, which lost 8 bases and 4 bases, there was a span of 15 bases. Germline V gives CDR1 SQVTM, CDR2 ANQGSEA. The CDR3 has 13 amino acids. This chain's CDR3 is CSFFSREKNIQYF. The CDR3 nucleotides are TGCAGCTTTTTTAGCCGGGAGAAAAACATTCAGTACTTC.

The V call is TRBV6-5, the J call TRBJ2-1, with D perhaps assigned TRBD1 or TRBD2 (5 bases each). This CDR3 has 13 residues. Germline CDR1 is MNHEY and CDR2 is SVGAGI. Between the trimmed V and J ends, which lost 2 bases and 12 bases, there was a span of 14 bases. CDR3 DNA sequence: TGTGCCAGCAGTTACGGGACGGCGTCTGTGCAGTTCTTC. It codes for CASSYGTASVQFF.

The chain employs TRBV20-1 and TRBJ2-7; D ambiguous. Trimming left V 6 bases short and J 3 bases short, with 9 bases between. The CDR3 totals 11 residues. The germline CDR1 and CDR2 sequences are DFQATT and SNEGSKA (reference sequence). The CDR3 DNA is TGCAGTGCAGCAGGAGACTACGAGCAGTACTTC. It translates to CSAAGDYEQYF.

The rearrangement links TRBV6-5 to TRBJ2-7; no reliable D call. The germline V gene has CDR1 MNHEY and CDR2 SVGAGI. The germline V and J ends were trimmed by 5 bases and 0 bases, with 2 bases remaining between them. CDR3 length: 11 residues. CDR3 region: CASSTSYEQYF. As DNA, the CDR3 is TGTGCCAGCAGTACCTCCTACGAGCAGTACTTC.

This rearrangement joins TRBV6-5 to TRBJ2-1; D is perhaps TRBD2 (5 bases). The V gene lost 6 bases and the J gene lost 0 bases, with 9 bases spanning the gap. CDR1 and CDR2 from the germline V gene are MNHEY and SVGAGI. The CDR3 extends over 14 amino acids. Here the CDR3 DNA reads TGTGCCAGCAGACGAGCGGCCTCCTACAATGAGCAGTTCTTC. Encoded protein: CASRRAASYNEQFF.

The rearrangement uses TRBV5-1 and TRBJ2-3; 12 bases match TRBD2. V gave up 7 bases and J gave up 6 bases; unmatched junction bases: 6. From germline, CDR1 is SGHRS and CDR2 YFSETQ. CDR3 length equals 14 residues. The DNA of the CDR3 is TGCGCCAGCCGACTAGCGGGGGCCCGGGATACGCAGTATTTT. Its protein product is CASRLAGARDTQYF.

J is TRBJ1-1 and V is TRBV19, with 9 bases lining up with TRBD1. The length of the CDR3 is 14 residues. J gave up 4 bases and V 6 bases, and 6 bases lay outside the gene matches. Germline assignment: CDR1 LNHDA and CDR2 SQIVND (reference sequence). The CDR3 DNA is TGTGCCAGTAGGGGGACAGGGTCGGGCACTGAAGCTTTCTTT. It yields the protein CASRGTGSGTEAFF. Full variable domain (outside the CDR3, taken from reference TRBV19 and TRBJ1-1): DGGITQSPKYLFRKEGQNVTLSCEQNLNHDAMYWYRQDPGQGLRLIYYSQIVNDFQKGDIAEGYSVSREKKESFPLTVTSAQKNPTAFYLCASRGTGSGTEAFFGQGTRLTVV.

This clone was counted at least ten times. The gene calls are TRBV7-2 and TRBJ1-2, with D hard to call. Trimming pared 2 bases from V and 2 bases from J, leaving 9 bases between. The CDR3 consists of 14 residues. Germline CDR1 reads SGHTA; CDR2 reads FQGNSA. The CDR3 DNA sequence: TGTGCCAGCAGCTTACCTTACGCCAACTATGGCTACACCTTC. Residues: CASSLPYANYGYTF.

This clone was seen only once. The chain employs TRBV12-5 and TRBJ2-7; D unclear. The CDR3 consists of 13 residues. Germline V gene lookup returns CDR1 LGHNT and CDR2 FRNRAP. V dropped 1 base and J dropped 2 bases, with 6 bases sitting between them. CDR3 coding DNA: TGTGCTAGTGGTTTGGGACGCACCTACGAGCAGTACTTC. Residues: CASGLGRTYEQYF.

The chain links TRBV6-5 to TRBJ1-2; D gene unclear. V lost 5 bases and J lost 0, with 10 bases in between. Germline assignment: CDR1 MNHEY and CDR2 SVGAGI. The CDR3 is 14 amino acids. The chain's CDR3 is CASSRTAANYGYTF. CDR3 nucleotides: TGTGCCAGCAGTCGGACCGCAGCTAACTATGGCTACACCTTC.

This clone turned up a few times. Other DNA sequences of this sample code for an identical CDR3. The CDR3 region has the DNA TGTGCCAGCAGTTACTTAGGAGTAGCTTTCTTT. It yields the protein CASSYLGVAFF. This chain links TRBV6-5 with TRBJ1-1; D is unresolved. V gave up 1 base and J gave up 10 bases, with 7 bases separating them. From germline, CDR1 is MNHEY and CDR2 SVGAGI. This CDR3 is built from 11 residues.

This CDR3 is CASRHQGLGQFF. CDR3 bases: TGTGCCAGCAGACACCAGGGCTTAGGGCAGTTCTTC. This chain links TRBV25-1 with TRBJ2-1; a possible D gene is TRBD1 (5 bases). CDR1 and CDR2 (germline): MGHDK, SYGVNS. The V and J ends lost 6 bases and 12 bases respectively, with 15 bases between them. The CDR3 covers 12 residues.

The chain links TRBV7-2 to TRBJ1-4; no firm D call. With 5 bases removed from V and 8 bases from J, the gap between germline ends came to 9 bases. Germline V lookup: CDR1 SGHTA, CDR2 FQGNSA. This CDR3 contains 12 residues. This CDR3 is CASSLYGEKLFF. The CDR3 region has the DNA TGTGCCAGCAGCCTGTACGGAGAAAAACTGTTTTTT.

The chain combines TRBV6-5 with TRBJ2-4; 7 bases map to TRBD1. V dropped 6 bases and J dropped 0; count of bases not matched to a gene: 5. Germline lookup yields CDR1 MNHEY and CDR2 SVGAGI. The CDR3 is 15 residues long. Written as DNA, the CDR3 is TGTGCCAGCAGGCTACAGGGGTCAGCCAAAAACATTCAGTACTTC. It encodes CASRLQGSAKNIQYF.

V is TRBV5-1 and J is TRBJ2-5, with 7 bases matching TRBD1. Germline V gene data show CDR1 as SGHRS and CDR2 as YFSETQ. V lost 4 bases to trimming and J lost 1 base; unmatched junction nucleotides: 7. The CDR3 spans 15 residues. Written as DNA, the CDR3 is TGCGCCAGCAGCCTTGTTCCAGGGGGCCAAGAGACCCAGTACTTC. It encodes CASSLVPGGQETQYF.

J is TRBJ2-5 and V is TRBV5-1, with TRBD2 as a possible D gene (6 bases). Deletions cut 2 bases from V and 2 bases from J, with 10 bases between. The germline V gene has CDR1 SGHRS and CDR2 YFSETQ. This CDR3 contains 14 residues. The CDR3 coding sequence is TGCGCCAGCAGCTTACTAGCTACACAAGAGACCCAGTACTTC. Protein product: CASSLLATQETQYF.

The rearrangement uses TRBV5-4 and TRBJ1-2; weak D call: TRBD1 (5 bases). The V gene's germline CDR1 is SGHNT and CDR2 YYREEE (reference sequence). Trimming cost V 3 bases and J 8 bases, with 17 bases left between them. CDR3 size: 14 residues. CDR3 in amino acids: CASSWIAIGGGYTF. CDR3 nucleotide sequence: TGTGCCAGCAGCTGGATTGCAATCGGGGGAGGCTACACCTTC.

The gene calls are TRBV2 and TRBJ1-3; 8 nucleotides match TRBD1. Germline CDR1 reads SNHLY; CDR2 reads FYNNEI. Losses at the gene ends were 4 bases for V and 5 bases for J; bases not matched to a gene: 4. The CDR3 spans 14 residues. CDR3 in amino acids: CASSAGGGRNTIYF. The CDR3 DNA follows: TGTGCCAGCAGTGCAGGGGGCGGCAGAAACACCATATATTTT.

The chain uses TRBV29-1 and TRBJ1-2; 7 bases match TRBD1. The ends lost 5 bases at V and 6 bases at J; junction bases unmatched: 6. This CDR3 has 12 amino acids. Germline V gene lookup returns CDR1 SQVTM and CDR2 ANQGSEA. The CDR3, as DNA: TGCAGCGTTAACCAGGGACAGAATGGCTACACCTTC. Translated: CSVNQGQNGYTF.

This sequence joins TRBV30 and TRBJ1-1; TRBD1 is a possible D gene (6 bases). The CDR3 consists of 13 residues. With 4 bases removed from V and 0 bases from J, the gap between germline ends came to 9 bases. The germline V gene has CDR1 GTSNPN and CDR2 SVGIG (reference sequence). The CDR3 is CAWNQGMNTEAFF. The CDR3 nucleotides are TGTGCCTGGAATCAGGGGATGAACACTGAAGCTTTCTTT.

As DNA, the CDR3 is TGTGCCAGCAGTACGATAGGCTATGGCTACACCTTC. Translated: CASSTIGYGYTF. The V gene is TRBV2, the J gene TRBJ1-2; D remains unclear. The CDR3 consists of 12 residues. Germline-derived CDR1 and CDR2 are SNHLY and FYNNEI. The V end lost 5 bases, the J end lost 4 bases, and 8 bases lay between the germline ends.

In this sample, this clone turned up once. This chain joins TRBV27 and TRBJ2-5; TRBD2 matches 8 bases. Germline CDR1 and CDR2: MNHEY and SMNVEV (reference sequence). The ends lost 2 bases at V and 2 bases at J; junction bases unmatched: 7. This CDR3 region has 16 residues. The CDR3 protein is CASSLGGSGEQETQYF. As DNA, the CDR3 is TGTGCCAGCAGTTTAGGGGGTAGCGGGGAGCAAGAGACCCAGTACTTC.